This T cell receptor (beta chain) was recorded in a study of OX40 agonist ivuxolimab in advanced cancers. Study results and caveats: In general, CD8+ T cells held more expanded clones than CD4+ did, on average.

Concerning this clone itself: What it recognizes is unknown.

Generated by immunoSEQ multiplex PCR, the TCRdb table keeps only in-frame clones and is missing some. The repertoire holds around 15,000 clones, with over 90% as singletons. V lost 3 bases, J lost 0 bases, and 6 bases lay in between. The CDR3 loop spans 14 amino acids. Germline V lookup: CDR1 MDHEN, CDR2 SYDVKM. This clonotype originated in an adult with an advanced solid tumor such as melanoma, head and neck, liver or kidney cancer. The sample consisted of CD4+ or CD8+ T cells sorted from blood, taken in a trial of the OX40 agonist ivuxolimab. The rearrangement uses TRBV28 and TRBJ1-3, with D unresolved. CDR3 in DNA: TGTGCCAGCAGTTTTTTTGACTCTGGAAACACCATATATTTT. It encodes CASSFFDSGNTIYF.